This record covers a single TCR beta chain. Its antigen is as yet unknown. The sample comes from a study of cytomegalovirus exposure and HLA in healthy donors. Notes on the study in general: Later analysis associated a missense DCLRE1C variant with TCR beta V- and J-gene trimming. Some V segments (TRBV6-2 and TRBV6-3 among them) were excluded as indistinguishable. Apparent HLA restriction characterized most CMV-associated TCR beta chains in a later analysis.

Amplification used 60 Vbeta primers and 13 Jbeta primers. The method was immunoSEQ multiplex PCR; TCRdb's version includes in-frame clones alone and lacks a portion of them. The table records 90,000 to 110,000 clones, roughly 15% of them present only once. Looked up from germline, CDR1 is LNHDA and CDR2 is SQIVND (reference sequence). The CDR3 has 15 amino acids. The junction had 3 bases not matched to a gene; V was cut back by 5 bases and J by 0 bases. The study sampled nominally healthy donors, though unrecorded immune exposures were likely. The rearrangement links TRBV19 to TRBJ2-7, with 11 positions matching TRBD2. Sequencing was done on a sample of PBMCs. The receptor was derived from a female donor in good health and CMV-seronegative. DNA of the CDR3: TGTGCCAGTAGTCTAGCGGGGGGAAGCTCCTACGAGCAGTACTTC. As protein: CASSLAGGSSYEQYF.